The next 11 T cell receptor beta chains were all read from a single sample in a study of control samples from healthy donors and cancer patients. TCRdb keeps only in-frame clones here, not all; method: immunoSEQ multiplex PCR. The table lists over 25,000 clones, about 85% of them singletons, with 3% to 5% in the top ten. The sample comprised formalin-fixed, paraffin-embedded tissue. All receptors come from a female donor with melanoma.

This clone appeared a single time. At one end, the junction sequence differs from germline, possibly due to a read error. This chain joins TRBV30 and TRBJ2-7; the D gene is possibly TRBD1 (6 bases). CDR3 length equals 11 residues. Germline loops: CDR1 GTSNPN, CDR2 SVGIG (reference sequence). The CDR3 spells CAWSSWGRWDF. The CDR3 DNA reads TGTGCCTGGAGTTCCTGGGGGCGATGGGACTTC.

The genes are TRBV28 and TRBJ2-1, with TRBD2 identical over 12 bases. This CDR3 region has 18 residues. Germline values: CDR1 MDHEN, CDR2 SYDVKM. The junction had 5 bases not matched to a gene; V was cut back by 2 bases and J by 0 bases. CDR3 residues: CASSLLAGGRSSYNEQFF. For the CDR3, the DNA is TGTGCCAGCAGTTTACTAGCGGGAGGGCGAAGCTCCTACAATGAGCAGTTCTTC.

The chain uses TRBV9 and TRBJ2-7; TRBD1 aligns across 9 bases. CDR3 length: 15 amino acids. J gave up 3 bases and V 4 bases, and 8 bases lay outside the gene matches. Per germline, CDR1 SGDLS and CDR2 YYNGEE. The CDR3 spells CASSTTATGGYEQYF. DNA for the CDR3: TGTGCCAGCAGCACAACCGCGACAGGGGGCTACGAGCAGTACTTC.

The chain has TRBV29-1 and TRBJ2-7, with 7 bases fitting TRBD2. CDR1 and CDR2 (germline): SQVTM, ANQGSEA. Trimming took 4 bases from V and 2 from J; bases not matched to a gene: 5. The length of the CDR3 is 13 residues. The CDR3 protein is CSVGGGRAYEQYF. In DNA, the CDR3 is TGCAGCGTTGGGGGGGGGAGGGCCTACGAGCAGTACTTC.

V and J are TRBV5-1 and TRBJ1-2; D remains ambiguous. CDR3 size: 13 residues. V was trimmed by 1 base and J by 2 bases, leaving 6 bases between them. The germline CDR1 and CDR2 sequences are SGHRS and YFSETQ. DNA of the CDR3: TGCGCCAGCAGCTTGAGGCAGAACTATGGCTACACCTTC. It encodes CASSLRQNYGYTF.

This rearrangement joins TRBV7-2 to TRBJ2-1; D ambiguous. Germline CDR1 SGHTA, CDR2 FQGNSA. V was clipped by 1 base and J by 7 bases, with 8 bases between them. The CDR3 runs to 13 residues. In DNA, the CDR3 is TGTGCCAGCAGCTTAGGTAGACCTAATGAGCAGTTCTTC. Amino acid sequence: CASSLGRPNEQFF.

This clone appeared once. The chain combines TRBV11-2 with TRBJ2-1; 14 nucleotides agree with TRBD2. With 0 bases clipped from V and 7 bases from J, the junction kept 8 bases outside the gene matches. The germline gives CDR1 SGHAT, CDR2 FQNNGV. There are 18 residues in the CDR3. This CDR3 is CASSLDQRGLAGENEQFF. CDR3 DNA: TGTGCCAGCAGCTTAGATCAGCGGGGACTAGCGGGAGAAAATGAGCAGTTCTTC.

The chain combines TRBV5-1 with TRBJ2-3, with 7 bases that match TRBD1. The V gene end was trimmed by 4 bases and the J gene end by 4 bases; junction bases not matched to a gene: 9. Germline CDR1 and CDR2: SGHRS and YFSETQ. The CDR3 is made up of 15 amino acids. CDR3 sequence (DNA): TGCGCCAGCAGCAAAGACCGGGACAGCTCAGATACGCAGTATTTT. It codes for CASSKDRDSSDTQYF.

The J gene is TRBJ2-2, the V gene TRBV3-1 (or the pseudogene TRBV3-2); D gene uncertain. The CDR3 runs to 17 residues. The V end lost 2 bases, the J end lost 4 bases, and 17 bases lay between the germline ends. Germline V gene data show CDR1 as LGHDT and CDR2 as YNNKEL (reference sequence). CDR3 protein: CASSQQPEYKPTGELFF. The CDR3 DNA is TGTGCCAGCAGCCAACAACCAGAATATAAACCCACCGGGGAGCTGTTTTTT.

The genes are TRBV5-1 and TRBJ2-1, with TRBD2 identical over 8 bases. Per the germline V gene, CDR1 is SGHRS and CDR2 is YFSETQ. This CDR3 is 14 amino acids long. V dropped 2 bases and J dropped 7; count of bases not matched to a gene: 5. CDR3 nucleotides: TGCGCCAGCAGCTTAGAGGCTAGCGGGAATGAGCAGTTCTTC. Its translation: CASSLEASGNEQFF. The full variable domain, its missing parts supplied by reference TRBV5-1 and TRBJ2-1, is KAGVTQTPRYLIKTRGQQVTLSCSPISGHRSVSWYQQTPGQGLQFLFEYFSETQRNKGNFPGRFSGRQFSNSRSEMNVSTLELGDSALYLCASSLEASGNEQFFGPGTRLTVL.

The rearrangement uses TRBV14 and TRBJ1-5; no clear D. Trimming removed 1 base at V and 0 bases at J, with 7 bases between. Germline CDR1 reads SGHDN; CDR2 reads FVKESK. The CDR3 sequence is 15 residues long. The CDR3: CASSQGGLSNQPQHF. Here the CDR3 DNA reads TGTGCCAGCAGCCAAGGCGGACTTAGCAATCAGCCCCAGCATTTT.